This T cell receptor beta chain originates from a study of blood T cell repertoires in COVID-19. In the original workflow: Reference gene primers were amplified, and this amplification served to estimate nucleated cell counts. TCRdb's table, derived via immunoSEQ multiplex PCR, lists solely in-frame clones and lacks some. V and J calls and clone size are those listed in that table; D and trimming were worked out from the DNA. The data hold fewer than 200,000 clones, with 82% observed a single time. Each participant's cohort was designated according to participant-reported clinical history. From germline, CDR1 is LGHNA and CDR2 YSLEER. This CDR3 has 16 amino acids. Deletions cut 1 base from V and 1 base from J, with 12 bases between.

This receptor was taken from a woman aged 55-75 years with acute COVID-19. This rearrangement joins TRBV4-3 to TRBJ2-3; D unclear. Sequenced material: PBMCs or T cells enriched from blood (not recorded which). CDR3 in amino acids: CASSQAVSRGTDTQYF. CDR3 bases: TGCGCCAGCAGCCAAGCCGTCTCCCGGGGCACAGATACGCAGTATTTT.